This T cell receptor (beta chain) derives from a study of Graves' ophthalmopathy and Graves' hyperthyroidism. Active ophthalmopathy (CAS at least 3, NOSPECS at least 4), lasting under 3 months. Clinical symptoms and serum thyroxine were used for diagnosis; TRAb, thyroid ultrasound and orbital computed tomography were also relied on. Study conclusions and caveats: In blood appeared most of the expanded thyroid clonotypes whose frequency exceeded 0.001.

This clonotype came up many times. Its antigen remains unknown. The CDR3 is 16 amino acids. With 4 bases clipped from V and 3 bases from J, the junction kept 7 bases outside the gene matches. Looked up from germline, CDR1 is MNHEY and CDR2 is SVGAGI. TCR beta CDR3 amplification used RNA transcripts. After a first-round RT-PCR with HTBI primers, a second-round multiplex PCR was run. MiXCR, run by TCRdb on the multiplex PCR reads, gives a single entry per CDR3 protein. The sample holds hundreds of thousands of distinct CDR3 sequences, 14% seen once. This chain connects TRBV6-5 to TRBJ1-1, with 11 bases identical to TRBD1. Sequencing input: blood. The TCR was taken from a woman under 40 with Graves' ophthalmopathy. CDR3 in DNA: TGTGCCAGCAGTTCAGGACAGGGGGCGAGGGACACTGAAGCTTTCTTT. Translating it yields CASSSGQGARDTEAFF.